One T cell receptor (beta chain) is described in this entry. This entry comes from a study of cytomegalovirus exposure and HLA in healthy donors. This PCR relied on a set of 60 Vbeta primers and 13 Jbeta primers. Produced via immunoSEQ multiplex PCR; TCRdb's table is partial and in-frame only. The sample lists about 120,000 clones, 70% to 90% occurring once. All donors participated as healthy donors of bone marrow. V shed 3 bases, J shed 4 bases, and the junction held 9 bases outside the gene matches. The CDR3 length is 17 residues. The germline CDR1 and CDR2 sequences are SGHAT and FQDESV (reference sequence).

The receptor comes from a man aged 40-49 years in good health and CMV-seronegative. The chain has TRBV11-1 and TRBJ2-1; 10 bases match TRBD1. Sequencing was carried out using PBMCs. Here the CDR3 reads CASSFGGRTGGYNEQFF. The CDR3 DNA reads TGTGCCAGCAGCTTCGGGGGCCGGACAGGGGGTTACAATGAGCAGTTCTTC.